These T cell receptor beta chains were read from a single sample in a study of blood T cell repertoires in COVID-19. Clones were sequenced by immunoSEQ multiplex PCR, and TCRdb holds only the in-frame ones, with some missing. The table lists 180,000 or so clones, just over 85% of them singletons, with roughly 8.2% in the top ten. Sequenced sample: peripheral blood. These receptors came from a man aged 60 to 69 with acute or convalescent COVID-19. Both conserved end residues are part of each CDR3. The D gene is left open where the match is weak. Rows may omit the clone size; those that give it use once, few, many or a size class.

D	V	J	size	CDR3	DNA
.	TRBV28	TRBJ1-2	.	CASSRPGAGDYGYTF	TGTGCCAGCAGTCGACCCGGTGCCGGGGACTATGGCTACACCTTC
TRBD1	TRBV27	TRBJ2-1	.	CASTDRANEQFF	TGTGCCAGCACTGACAGGGCTAATGAGCAGTTCTTC
.	TRBV18	TRBJ2-1	.	CASSPPGVNEQFF	TGTGCCAGCTCACCACCCGGTGTTAATGAGCAGTTCTTC
.	TRBV5-6	TRBJ2-7	once	CASSLGGRGPSGEQYF	TGTGCCAGCAGCTTGGGCGGGCGGGGCCCTTCGGGGGAGCAGTACTTC
.	TRBV4-1	TRBJ2-2	.	CASSRHPDLITPGELFF	TGCGCCAGCAGCCGCCACCCTGACTTGATTACCCCCGGGGAGCTGTTTTTT
TRBD1	TRBV28	TRBJ1-2	.	CASSFGTANYGYTF	TGTGCCAGCAGTTTCGGGACAGCTAACTATGGCTACACCTTC
TRBD1	TRBV6-5	TRBJ2-5	.	CASSKLTGEETQYF	TGTGCCAGCAGTAAGTTGACAGGGGAAGAGACCCAGTACTTC
TRBD1	TRBV5-1	TRBJ1-1	.	CASSLAWQGAAEAFF	TGCGCCAGCAGCTTGGCGTGGCAGGGGGCCGCTGAAGCTTTCTTT
.	TRBV19	TRBJ2-5	.	CASRDYPGETQYF	TGTGCCAGCAGGGATTACCCCGGGGAGACCCAGTACTTC
.	TRBV3-1/TRBV3-2	TRBJ2-7	.	CASSPDRTLAYEQYF	TGTGCCAGCAGCCCCGACAGGACCCTCGCCTACGAGCAGTACTTC
TRBD1	TRBV7-9	TRBJ1-2	.	CASSGGTGDNYGYTF	TGTGCCAGCAGCGGAGGGACAGGGGATAACTATGGCTACACCTTC
TRBD2	TRBV7-8	TRBJ2-7	.	CASSPPSGSYEQYF	TGTGCCAGCAGTCCCCCTAGCGGGAGCTACGAGCAGTACTTC
.	TRBV19	TRBJ1-2	once	CASSINQGIHGYTF	TGTGCCAGTAGTATAAATCAGGGAATCCATGGCTACACCTTC
.	TRBV19	TRBJ2-7	.	CASSIGGDSYEQYF	TGTGCCAGTAGTATAGGGGGAGATTCCTACGAGCAGTACTTC
.	TRBV28	TRBJ1-2	.	CASSLTGVYGYTF	TGTGCCAGCAGCTTGACGGGGGTCTATGGCTACACCTTC
TRBD1	TRBV6-1	TRBJ1-1	.	CASSAPTGGFSSEAFF	TGTGCCAGCAGTGCGCCTACAGGGGGCTTTTCCTCTGAAGCTTTCTTT
TRBD1	TRBV5-1	TRBJ1-5	.	CASSPGQGDQPQHF	TGCGCCAGCAGCCCGGGACAGGGGGATCAGCCCCAGCATTTT
TRBD2	TRBV28	TRBJ2-3	.	CASSQPTSGRSRQYF	TGTGCCAGCAGTCAGCCTACTAGCGGGAGGAGTCGGCAGTATTTT
.	TRBV24-1	TRBJ2-1	.	CATSDGGPFNYNEQFF	TGTGCCACCAGTGATGGAGGACCTTTTAACTACAATGAGCAGTTCTTC
.	TRBV7-2	TRBJ1-1	.	CASILERGTEAFF	TGTGCCAGCATCTTGGAACGGGGGACTGAAGCTTTCTTT
TRBD1	TRBV2	TRBJ2-2	.	CASSERDRGRPGELFF	TGTGCCAGCAGTGAGAGGGACAGGGGCAGGCCCGGGGAGCTGTTTTTT
.	TRBV5-8	TRBJ1-4	once	CASSLGSTRSYEKLFF	TGTGCCAGCAGCTTGGGATCCACGCGGAGCTATGAAAAACTGTTTTTT
.	TRBV24-1	TRBJ2-7	.	CATSDSIEPEQYF	TGTGCCACCAGTGATTCAATTGAGCCCGAGCAGTACTTC
.	TRBV30	TRBJ1-5	.	CAWSVRGSRVLGNQPQHF	TGTGCCTGGAGTGTACGTGGATCGAGGGTATTAGGGAATCAGCCCCAGCATTTT
.	TRBV29-1	TRBJ1-1	.	CSVEGRVDTEAFF	TGCAGCGTTGAAGGCAGGGTGGACACTGAAGCTTTCTTT
.	TRBV30	TRBJ1-4	.	CAWSVRAEKLFF	TGTGCCTGGAGTGTAAGAGCGGAAAAACTGTTTTTT
.	TRBV7-8	TRBJ1-1	few	CASSPNRNTEAFF	TGTGCCAGCAGCCCCAACAGGAACACTGAAGCTTTCTTT
TRBD1	TRBV19	TRBJ1-2	.	CASSIGTGGSYGYTF	TGTGCCAGTAGCATCGGGACAGGGGGAAGCTATGGCTACACCTTC
.	TRBV7-3	TRBJ1-1	.	CASSAQGNTEAFF	TGTGCCAGCAGCGCACAGGGGAACACTGAAGCTTTCTTT
TRBD1	TRBV28	TRBJ1-2	.	CASRRDRSYGYTF	TGTGCCAGCAGACGGGACAGGTCATATGGCTACACCTTC
TRBD1	TRBV15	TRBJ1-6	few	CATSRERTGWDNSPLHF	TGTGCCACCAGCAGAGAACGGACAGGGTGGGACAATTCACCCCTCCACTTT
TRBD1	TRBV29-1	TRBJ1-5	.	CSVALTGGNQPQHF	TGCAGCGTTGCGCTTACAGGGGGCAATCAGCCCCAGCATTTT
TRBD2	TRBV5-1	TRBJ2-7	.	CASSLGTSFNEQYF	TGCGCCAGCAGCTTGGGGACTAGCTTCAACGAGCAGTACTTC
.	TRBV2	TRBJ2-7	.	CASSGGRDYEQYF	TGTGCCAGCAGTGGAGGCAGGGACTACGAGCAGTACTTC
TRBD2	TRBV14	TRBJ2-1	.	CASSLSGPEQFF	TGTGCCAGCAGCCTTAGCGGGCCCGAGCAGTTCTTC
.	TRBV30	TRBJ1-5	.	CAWSGRYNQPQHF	TGTGCCTGGAGTGGGCGGTACAATCAGCCCCAGCATTTT
TRBD1	TRBV7-2	TRBJ1-1	.	CLSAGGQGRNTEAFF	TGTCTCTCGGCAGGGGGTCAAGGAAGGAACACTGAAGCTTTCTTT
.	TRBV20-1	TRBJ1-2	.	CSLAERNGYTF	TGCAGTTTAGCCGAAAGGAATGGCTACACCTTC
TRBD1	TRBV6-5	TRBJ2-5	.	CASSSDRGYETQYF	TGTGCCAGCAGTTCGGACAGGGGCTACGAGACCCAGTACTTC
TRBD1	TRBV7-9	TRBJ2-1	.	CASTPKGDRAYNEQFF	TGTGCCAGCACCCCGAAGGGGGACAGGGCCTACAATGAGCAGTTCTTC
TRBD1	TRBV18	TRBJ1-3	once	CASSPRTGNGNTIYF	TGTGCCAGCTCACCAAGGACAGGGAATGGAAACACCATATATTTT